Presented here are 20 T cell receptor beta chains from one specimen sequenced in a study of blood T cell repertoires in COVID-19. This table comes from immunoSEQ multiplex PCR, and its TCRdb copy is limited to in-frame clones, with some not included. The table records a few hundred thousand clones, 84% of them present only once. Sequenced sample: PBMCs or T cells enriched from blood (not recorded which). Receptors were obtained from a man in his fifties or sixties who had recovered from COVID-19.

This clone was counted between two and nine times. The chain combines TRBV6-1 with TRBJ1-4, with 7 bases aligning to TRBD1. CDR3 size: 18 residues. Per the germline V gene, CDR1 is MNHNS and CDR2 is SASEGT. The V segment lost 3 bases and the J segment 0 bases; nucleotides outside the gene matches: 10. CDR3 in amino acids: CASSDLSGQRSTNEKLFF. The CDR3 bases are TGTGCCAGCAGTGATCTGTCGGGACAGAGATCAACTAATGAAAAACTGTTTTTT.

The chain couples TRBV10-3 to TRBJ1-1; D is unresolved. The CDR3 runs to 13 residues. Trimming stripped 8 bases from V and 3 bases from J, with 13 bases between. Per the germline V gene, CDR1 is ENHRY and CDR2 is SYGVKD. CDR3 nucleotide sequence: TGTGCCATCGGGCGAGGGTCCGACACTGAAGCTTTCTTT. Residues: CAIGRGSDTEAFF.

This clone has a single count. The chain recombines TRBV9 with TRBJ1-2; D is ambiguous. The CDR3 totals 16 residues. CDR1 and CDR2 (germline): SGDLS, YYNGEE. V was shortened by 4 bases and J by 4 bases, with 20 bases between the two germline ends. CDR3 residues: CASSTTGIDFSYGYTF. CDR3 nucleotide sequence: TGTGCCAGCAGCACCACCGGGATCGACTTTAGCTATGGCTACACCTTC.

The V gene is TRBV11-2, the J gene TRBJ2-2; D unclear. CDR3 length: 14 amino acids. CDR1 SGHAT and CDR2 FQNNGV come from the germline V gene. V was pared by 1 base and J by 5 bases, with 8 bases between. CDR3 DNA sequence: TGTGCCAGCAGCTTAGTCCGGGTGACCGGGGAGCTGTTTTTT. Translating it yields CASSLVRVTGELFF.

This clone has only one observation. The chain uses TRBV25-1 and TRBJ1-6; D not resolved. V lost 1 base to trimming and J lost 3 bases, with 13 bases between them. The CDR3 is 17 amino acids. The germline V gene encodes CDR1 MGHDK and CDR2 SYGVNS. As DNA, the CDR3 is TGTGCCAGCAGTGAATCCCTCGGAGGGAGCTATAATTCACCCCTCCACTTT. Its translation is CASSESLGGSYNSPLHF.

In this sample, this clone turned up a few times. V gene TRBV28 combines with J gene TRBJ2-3; TRBD2 agrees at 7 bases. Looked up from germline, CDR1 is MDHEN and CDR2 is SYDVKM. Losses at the gene ends were 5 bases for V and 4 bases for J; bases not matched to a gene: 9. This CDR3 contains 15 residues. The CDR3 protein is CASSPAGARADTQYF. In DNA form, the CDR3 reads TGTGCCAGCAGTCCGGCGGGAGCTCGGGCAGATACGCAGTATTTT.

The chain employs TRBV9 and TRBJ2-2; 7 bases match TRBD1. The J segment lost 5 bases and the V segment lost 0 bases, leaving 1 base of the junction unmatched. The germline CDR1 and CDR2 sequences are SGDLS and YYNGEE. This CDR3 spans 14 amino acids. Here the CDR3 DNA reads TGTGCCAGCAGCGTAGAGGGGGCGACCGGGGAGCTGTTTTTT. Residues: CASSVEGATGELFF. Based on the CDR3 plus reference TRBV9 and TRBJ2-2, the full variable domain is DSGVTQTPKHLITATGQRVTLRCSPRSGDLSVYWYQQSLDQGLQFLIQYYNGEERAKGNILERFSAQQFPDLHSELNLSSLELGDSALYFCASSVEGATGELFFGEGSRLTVL.

The chain combines TRBV29-1 with TRBJ1-1; 7 positions match TRBD1. The germline gives CDR1 SQVTM, CDR2 ANQGSEA. Trimming cost V 8 bases and J 4 bases; bases outside gene matches: 10. This CDR3 region has 13 residues. CDR3 amino acids: CSTHRGQGTEAFF. CDR3 nucleotides: TGCAGCACCCACAGGGGCCAGGGCACTGAAGCTTTCTTT. Together with reference TRBV29-1 and TRBJ1-1, the CDR3 gives the full variable domain: SAVISQKPSRDICQRGTSLTIQCQVDSQVTMMFWYRQQPGQSLTLIATANQGSEATYESGFVIDKFPISRPNLTFSTLTVSNMSPEDSSIYLCSTHRGQGTEAFFGQGTRLTVV.

The chain links TRBV13 to TRBJ2-1; the match to TRBD1 covers 9 bases. Per germline, CDR1 PRHDT and CDR2 FYEKMQ (reference sequence). V lost 2 bases, J lost 5 bases, and 4 bases stayed unmatched. The CDR3 contains 15 residues. CDR3 protein: CASSLRTGEDNEQFF. The DNA for the CDR3 is TGTGCCAGCAGCTTACGGACAGGGGAGGACAATGAGCAGTTCTTC.

The chain recombines TRBV10-3 with TRBJ1-1; D may be TRBD1 (5 bases). Trimming removed 3 bases from V and 11 bases from J, with 16 bases in between. CDR1 and CDR2 (germline): ENHRY, SYGVKD. The CDR3 has 13 amino acids. CDR3 coding DNA: TGTGCCATCAGTGATACGACAGCAAAATGGGCTTTCTTT. It codes for CAISDTTAKWAFF.

The chain couples TRBV11-3 to TRBJ2-2, with D unclear. The CDR3 length is 12 residues. Trimming pared 5 bases from V and 6 bases from J, leaving 7 bases between. Per germline, CDR1 SGHNT and CDR2 YENEEA. Written as DNA, the CDR3 is TGTGCCAGCAGCCCCCCGGCCGGGGAGCTGTTTTTT. It yields the protein CASSPPAGELFF.

This sequence joins TRBV3-1 (or the pseudogene TRBV3-2) and TRBJ1-2, with D maybe TRBD1 (6 bases). The V gene lost 3 bases and the J gene lost 4 bases, with 9 bases spanning the gap. The germline V gene encodes CDR1 LGHDT and CDR2 YNNKEL (reference sequence). The CDR3 contains 13 residues. In DNA, the CDR3 is TGTGCCAGCAGCCAGGGGACACCCTATGGCTACACCTTC. Its protein is CASSQGTPYGYTF.

The J gene is TRBJ2-7, the V gene TRBV19, with TRBD1 as a possible D gene (6 bases). This CDR3 comprises 12 residues. Trimming left V 6 bases short and J 3 bases short, with 9 bases between. Germline V gene data show CDR1 as LNHDA and CDR2 as SQIVND (reference sequence). The CDR3 sequence: CASSTGNYEQYF. For the CDR3, the DNA is TGTGCCAGTAGCACAGGGAACTACGAGCAGTACTTC.

The CDR3 DNA reads as TGTGCCAGCAGTTACTCGTTGGGAGACAGGGTAGCTTTCTTT. Its translation is CASSYSLGDRVAFF. The chain combines TRBV6-5 with TRBJ1-1; 7 positions agree with TRBD1. Trimming removed 0 bases from V and 10 bases from J; junction bases left unmatched: 8. Germline assignment: CDR1 MNHEY and CDR2 SVGAGI. The CDR3 contains 14 residues.

The rearrangement links TRBV7-2 to TRBJ2-7; 10 nucleotides match TRBD1. Germline V gene lookup returns CDR1 SGHTA and CDR2 FQGNSA. The CDR3 runs to 14 residues. Germline trimming cut 5 bases from V and 2 bases from J; bases unmatched to any gene: 3. The CDR3 DNA reads as TGTGCCAGCAGCATGACAGGGGGCCCCTACGAGCAGTACTTC. It translates to CASSMTGGPYEQYF.

The DNA for the CDR3 is TGTGCCAGCAGTGAAGTTTCTACAGGGAGCTATGGCTACACCTTC. Translation: CASSEVSTGSYGYTF. The chain is built from TRBV6-1 and TRBJ1-2; tentatively, D is TRBD1 (6 bases). Germline CDR1 MNHNS, CDR2 SASEGT. The CDR3 contains 15 residues. Between the trimmed V and J ends, which lost 1 base and 4 bases, there was a span of 13 bases.

CDR3 in DNA: TGTGCCAGTCGAGACAGGGGCATATTAGCCCAGCATTTT. Amino acids: CASRDRGILAQHF. The rearrangement uses TRBV19 and TRBJ1-5, with TRBD1 identical over 8 bases. This CDR3 spans 13 amino acids. CDR1 and CDR2 (germline): LNHDA, SQIVND (reference sequence). J lost 11 bases, V lost 8 bases, and 11 bases had no gene match.

V gene TRBV14 combines with J gene TRBJ2-2; 7 bases map to TRBD2. CDR3 length: 17 amino acids. Trimming at V came to 1 base and at J to 1 base, leaving 6 bases not matched to a gene. Looked up from germline, CDR1 is SGHDN and CDR2 is FVKESK. For the CDR3, the DNA is TGTGCCAGCAGCCAAGGGGGAGCGGGGATGAACACCGGGGAGCTGTTTTTT. It encodes CASSQGGAGMNTGELFF. The variable domain in full, completed from reference TRBV14 and TRBJ2-2, reads EAGVTQFPSHSVIEKGQTVTLRCDPISGHDNLYWYRRVMGKEIKFLLHFVKESKQDESGMPNNRFLAERTGGTYSTLKVQPAELEDSGVYFCASSQGGAGMNTGELFFGEGSRLTVL.

As regards this clone: The same CDR3 is also encoded by other DNA sequences in this sample. This chain joins TRBV3-1 (or the pseudogene TRBV3-2) and TRBJ1-1; perhaps TRBD1 as D (5 bases). CDR3 size: 13 residues. Germline assignment: CDR1 LGHDT and CDR2 YNNKEL (reference sequence). Trimming removed 3 bases at V and 6 bases at J, with 11 bases between. CDR3 loop: CASSQGGRPEAFF. CDR3 in DNA: TGTGCCAGCAGCCAGGGGGGAAGGCCTGAAGCTTTCTTT.

V and J are TRBV7-3 and TRBJ1-6; D is uncertain. The CDR3 runs 13 residues. Germline CDR1 SGHTA, CDR2 FQGTGA. The V gene lost 5 bases and the J gene lost 2 bases, with 4 bases spanning the gap. The CDR3 sequence: CASSETYNSPLHF. In DNA form, the CDR3 reads TGTGCCAGCAGCGAGACCTATAATTCACCCCTCCACTTT.